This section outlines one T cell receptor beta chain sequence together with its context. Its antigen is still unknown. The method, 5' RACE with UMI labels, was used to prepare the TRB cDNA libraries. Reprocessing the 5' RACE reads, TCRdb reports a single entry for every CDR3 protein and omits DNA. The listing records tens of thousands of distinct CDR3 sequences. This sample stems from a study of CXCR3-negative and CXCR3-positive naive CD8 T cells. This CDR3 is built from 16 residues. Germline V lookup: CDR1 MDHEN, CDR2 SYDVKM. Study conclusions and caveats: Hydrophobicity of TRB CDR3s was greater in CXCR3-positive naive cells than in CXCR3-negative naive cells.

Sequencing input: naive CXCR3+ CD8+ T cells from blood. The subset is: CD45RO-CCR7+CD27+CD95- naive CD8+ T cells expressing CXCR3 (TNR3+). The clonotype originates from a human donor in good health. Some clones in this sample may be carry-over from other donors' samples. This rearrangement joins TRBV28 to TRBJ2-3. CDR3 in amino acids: CASSPDVDSRADTQYF.